The present entry profiles one T cell receptor (beta chain) with its context. The sample belongs to a study of blood T cell repertoires in COVID-19. Study-level information: Both acute and convalescent COVID-19 samples were obtained from the United States, Italy and Spain.

The age range of participants was about 18 to 90 years, with residence in about two dozen US areas. Participant-reported clinical history was the basis for cohort assignment. Source study methods: Reference gene primer amplification gave nucleated cell count estimates. The method was immunoSEQ multiplex PCR; TCRdb's version includes in-frame clones alone and lacks a portion of them. That table gives V, J and clone size, and the DNA gave D and trimming. This table holds 300,000 to 400,000 clones, about 87% found once. The germline gives CDR1 SQVTM, CDR2 ANQGSEA. Trimming at V came to 4 bases and at J to 6 bases, leaving 7 bases not matched to a gene. This CDR3 contains 13 residues.

The chain employs TRBV29-1 and TRBJ1-1; 8 nucleotides align to TRBD1. This TCR derives from a man aged 25 to 40 who had recovered from COVID-19. The sequenced sample was PBMCs or T cells enriched from blood (not recorded which). CDR3 DNA sequence: TGCAGCGTTGCTTCAGGGGGCCAGGCTGAAGCTTTCTTT. This gives the protein CSVASGGQAEAFF.